This T cell receptor (beta chain) originates from a study of blood T cell repertoires in COVID-19. Background on the study: COVID-19 samples collected from the United States, Italy and Spain covered acute and convalescent phases.

The data were produced by immunoSEQ multiplex PCR, yet TCRdb's version contains in-frame clones alone and is incomplete. Of some 260,000 clones listed, approximately 88% are singletons. Germline CDR1 SEHNR, CDR2 FQNEAQ (reference sequence). This CDR3 is 16 amino acids long. With 5 bases removed from V and 1 base from J, the gap between germline ends came to 17 bases. The material sequenced was peripheral blood. This rearrangement joins TRBV7-9 to TRBJ1-2; no reliable D call. The TCR was taken from a woman in her twenties or thirties with COVID-19, enrolled during active disease. The chain's CDR3 is CASSSSSRIFNYGYTF. The DNA for the CDR3 is TGTGCCAGCAGCAGTAGCAGTCGGATTTTTAACTATGGCTACACCTTC. The whole variable domain, remainder taken from reference TRBV7-9 and TRBJ1-2, is DTGVSQNPRHKITKRGQNVTFRCDPISEHNRLYWYRQTLGQGPEFLTYFQNEAQLEKSRLLSDRFSAERPKGSFSTLEIQRTEQGDSAMYLCASSSSSRIFNYGYTFGSGTRLTVV.